A single sample gave rise to the 21 T cell receptor beta chains below, sequenced in a study of T-cell memory formation after mild COVID-19. Via MiXCR, TCRdb re-called the 5' RACE reads, giving one row per CDR3 protein. The sample includes about 410,000 distinct CDR3 sequences, roughly 17% of them seen just once. Sequenced material: PBMCs or a T cell subset sorted from them (not recorded which). These receptors were collected from a man between 18 and 35 years old who had mild COVID-19 (a few samples of this study predate the infection). Cell type and time point are not known.

This clonotype was recorded a few times. The V gene is TRBV4-1, the J gene TRBJ2-1; D might be TRBD1 or TRBD2, each matching 5 bases. The CDR3 spans 15 residues. Trimming took off 0 bases at V and 10 bases at J, with 16 bases between the two ends. Germline CDR1 reads MGHRA; CDR2 reads YSYEKL. The CDR3 protein is CASSQEGVGVSEQFF. The CDR3 nucleotides are TGCGCCAGCAGCCAAGAGGGGGTAGGGGTGAGCGAGCAGTTCTTC.

In this sample, this clonotype turned up a few times. V and J are TRBV7-9 and TRBJ2-5; D is perhaps TRBD2 (6 bases). V lost 3 bases, J lost 9 bases, and 14 bases lay in between. The CDR3 loop spans 13 amino acids. CDR1 and CDR2 (germline): SEHNR, FQNEAQ (reference sequence). CDR3 amino acids: CASSFSLGGPQYF. The DNA of the CDR3 is TGTGCCAGCAGCTTTTCATTGGGAGGCCCCCAGTACTTC.

The rearrangement links TRBV14 to TRBJ2-7; no clear D gene. This CDR3 has 15 amino acids. Germline V gives CDR1 SGHDN, CDR2 FVKESK. Trimming took off 3 bases at V and 2 bases at J, with 14 bases between the two ends. The chain's CDR3 is CASSHRYQRAYEQYF. Here the CDR3 DNA reads TGTGCCAGCAGCCATCGTTATCAAAGGGCCTACGAGCAGTACTTC. The whole variable domain, remainder taken from reference TRBV14 and TRBJ2-7, is EAGVTQFPSHSVIEKGQTVTLRCDPISGHDNLYWYRRVMGKEIKFLLHFVKESKQDESGMPNNRFLAERTGGTYSTLKVQPAELEDSGVYFCASSHRYQRAYEQYFGPGTRLTVT.

This clonotype was counted many times. This chain links TRBV7-2 with TRBJ2-2; D is perhaps TRBD1 or TRBD2 (6 bases each). V lost 5 bases and J 0 bases, leaving 16 bases between the germline ends. This CDR3 region has 17 residues. The germline V gene encodes CDR1 SGHTA and CDR2 FQGNSA. The CDR3 bases are TGTGCCAGCAGCCCCGCGATGGGGGGCCCGAACACCGGGGAGCTGTTTTTT. Residues: CASSPAMGGPNTGELFF. Drawing the rest from reference TRBV7-2 and TRBJ2-2, the complete variable domain is GAGVSQSPSNKVTEKGKDVELRCDPISGHTALYWYRQSLGQGLEFLIYFQGNSAPDKSGLPSDRFSAERTGGSVSTLTIQRTQQEDSAVYLCASSPAMGGPNTGELFFGEGSRLTVL.

This clonotype was picked up many times. The chain is built from TRBV20-1 and TRBJ2-4; D gene uncertain. V was shortened by 0 bases and J by 6 bases, with 9 bases between the two germline ends. CDR3 length: 13 amino acids. Germline assignment: CDR1 DFQATT and CDR2 SNEGSKA (reference sequence). The CDR3 DNA follows: TGCAGTGCTAGAGATCTGCCGCGAAACATTCAGTACTTC. This encodes CSARDLPRNIQYF.

The table lists this clonotype with many counts. The rearrangement joins TRBV7-8 to TRBJ2-3; tentative D call: TRBD1 (6 bases). This CDR3 is built from 16 residues. Per germline, CDR1 SGHVS and CDR2 FQNEAQ. The germline V and J ends were trimmed by 5 bases and 0 bases, with 15 bases remaining between them. DNA of the CDR3: TGTGCCAGCAGCCTGGGGGCCTACCCTAGCACAGATACGCAGTATTTT. Residues: CASSLGAYPSTDTQYF. The full variable domain, with the rest looked up from reference TRBV7-8 and TRBJ2-3, is GAGVSQSPRYKVAKRGQDVALRCDPISGHVSLFWYQQALGQGPEFLTYFQNEAQLDKSGLPSDRFFAERPEGSVSTLKIQRTQQEDSAVYLCASSLGAYPSTDTQYFGPGTRLTVL.

In regard to this clonotype: Mismatch with germline at one junction end may stem from a read error. The rearrangement joins TRBV6-2 or TRBV6-3 to TRBJ2-5, with D perhaps matching TRBD2 (6 bases). The germline gives CDR1 MNHEY, CDR2 SVGEGT. This CDR3 comprises 14 residues. The CDR3 DNA sequence: TGTGCCAGCACCCAGACGGGGGACCAAGAGACCCATTACTTC. Its translation is CASTQTGDQETHYF.

The V gene is TRBV6-2 or TRBV6-3, the J gene TRBJ1-5, with D tentatively TRBD1 (6 bases). The V gene's germline CDR1 is MNHEY and CDR2 SVGEGT. The CDR3 extends over 15 amino acids. Trimming pared 2 bases from V and 2 bases from J, leaving 10 bases between. The CDR3 nucleotides are TGTGCCAGCAGTTACAGGGGGGGCGGCAATCAGCCCCAGCATTTT. This translates into CASSYRGGGNQPQHF.

This clonotype was observed a handful of times. The CDR3 bases are TGCGCCAGCAGCCGTGGGGTAGGGCAGGGGGAAACTGAAGCTTTCTTT. It specifies CASSRGVGQGETEAFF. This chain connects TRBV4-1 to TRBJ1-1, with 7 bases identical to TRBD1. J was trimmed by 5 bases and V by 4 bases; bases with no gene match: 13. Germline lookup yields CDR1 MGHRA and CDR2 YSYEKL. This CDR3 has 16 residues.

This sequence joins TRBV6-4 and TRBJ2-2; maybe TRBD2 (6 bases). Deletions cut 3 bases from V and 7 bases from J, with 12 bases between. Germline assignment: CDR1 MRHNA and CDR2 SNTAGT. CDR3 size: 14 residues. The CDR3, as DNA: TGTGCCAGCAGTGAGAAGGGAGGTGGCGGGGAGCTGTTTTTT. It yields the protein CASSEKGGGGELFF.

As DNA, the CDR3 is TGTGCCAGCCCCGGGACTGTTCCGTATGGCTACACCTTC. It is translated as CASPGTVPYGYTF. The chain employs TRBV21-1 and TRBJ1-2. TRBV21-1 is recorded as a pseudogene. This CDR3 region has 13 residues.

This clonotype was observed a few times. The chain joins TRBV7-3 to TRBJ2-3; D remains unclear. CDR1 and CDR2 (germline): SGHTA, FQGTGA. V shed 1 base and J shed 4 bases, with 6 bases lying between them. This CDR3 contains 13 residues. The CDR3 loop reads CASSLKPADTQYF. CDR3 in DNA: TGTGCCAGCAGCTTAAAGCCGGCAGATACGCAGTATTTT.

The rearrangement links TRBV7-8 to TRBJ2-2; D tentatively reads TRBD1 or TRBD2 (5 bases each). CDR1 is SGHVS, CDR2 FQNEAQ, per germline. The CDR3 is made up of 17 amino acids. V was shortened by 1 base and J by 5 bases, with 17 bases between the two germline ends. CDR3 loop: CASSLGAGTEVTGELFF. In DNA, the CDR3 is TGTGCCAGCAGCTTAGGGGCCGGGACGGAGGTTACCGGGGAGCTGTTTTTT. Drawing the rest from reference TRBV7-8 and TRBJ2-2, the complete variable domain is GAGVSQSPRYKVAKRGQDVALRCDPISGHVSLFWYQQALGQGPEFLTYFQNEAQLDKSGLPSDRFFAERPEGSVSTLKIQRTQQEDSAVYLCASSLGAGTEVTGELFFGEGSRLTVL.

This clonotype turned up a few times. V usage is TRBV20-1 and J usage is TRBJ2-5; D gene uncertain. This CDR3 has 12 residues. CDR1 and CDR2 (germline): DFQATT, SNEGSKA (reference sequence). Trimming removed 2 bases at V and 1 base at J, with 5 bases between. The CDR3 nucleotides read TGCAGTGCTAGAAGGATCCAAGAGACCCAGTACTTC. Translating gives CSARRIQETQYF.

This clonotype was detected ten times or more. V is TRBV5-1 and J is TRBJ1-1; D remains ambiguous. The CDR3 extends over 14 amino acids. The V end was cut by 4 bases, the J end by 7 bases, with 17 bases between. The germline V gene encodes CDR1 SGHRS and CDR2 YFSETQ. The CDR3 DNA follows: TGCGCCAGCAGCCCCAGTTGGGCGGCTGATGAAGCTTTCTTT. Protein product: CASSPSWAADEAFF.

V is TRBV6-5 and J is TRBJ1-6; D gene unclear. The germline V gene has CDR1 MNHEY and CDR2 SVGAGI. The germline V and J ends were trimmed by 1 base and 7 bases, with 11 bases remaining between them. The CDR3 has 15 residues. DNA for the CDR3: TGTGCCAGCAGTTACTGGGTGGAGCCGAATTCACCCCTCCACTTT. Translated, it gives CASSYWVEPNSPLHF.

The CDR3: CASSQEGGFGETQYF. DNA for the CDR3: TGCGCCAGCAGCCAAGAAGGGGGTTTTGGGGAGACCCAGTACTTC. The chain recombines TRBV4-1 with TRBJ2-5; D might be TRBD1 (6 bases). Trimming took 0 bases from V and 5 from J, leaving 13 bases between them. Germline lookup yields CDR1 MGHRA and CDR2 YSYEKL. The CDR3 runs 15 residues.

The chain couples TRBV27 to TRBJ2-7; the D gene is possibly TRBD1 (6 bases). The ends were cut back, 0 bases at V and 3 bases at J, with 9 bases in the middle. In germline, CDR1 is MNHEY, CDR2 SMNVEV (reference sequence). The CDR3 covers 14 residues. Here the CDR3 reads CASSLSGHLYEQYV. In DNA form, the CDR3 reads TGTGCCAGCAGTTTATCGGGACACCTCTACGAGCAGTACGTC.

Many counts were recorded for this clonotype. CDR3 DNA sequence: TGTGCCACCAGTGATCCCGGGTCCCGGAGGGAGCTGTTTTTT. Translation gives CATSDPGSRRELFF. V is TRBV24-1 and J is TRBJ2-2; D gene unclear. This CDR3 spans 14 amino acids. V lost 3 bases and J 9 bases, leaving 13 bases between the germline ends. Germline lookup yields CDR1 KGHDR and CDR2 SFDVKD.

The CDR3 reads CATSRFSYNEQFF. CDR3 DNA sequence: TGTGCCACCTCCAGGTTCTCCTACAATGAGCAGTTCTTC. V and J are TRBV7-9 and TRBJ2-1; D gene ambiguous. This CDR3 has 13 amino acids. Germline V gives CDR1 SEHNR, CDR2 FQNEAQ (reference sequence). The V and J ends lost 10 bases and 0 bases respectively, with 10 bases between them. Supplemented by reference TRBV7-9 and TRBJ2-1, the full variable domain reads DTGVSQNPRHKITKRGQNVTFRCDPISEHNRLYWYRQTLGQGPEFLTYFQNEAQLEKSRLLSDRFSAERPKGSFSTLEIQRTEQGDSAMYLCATSRFSYNEQFFGPGTRLTVL.

The sample holds a few counts of this clonotype. This chain links TRBV7-2 with TRBJ2-1; maybe TRBD1 (5 bases). With 4 bases removed from V and 13 bases from J, the gap between germline ends came to 17 bases. CDR3 length equals 13 residues. Germline V CDR1 and CDR2: SGHTA, FQGNSA. In nucleotides, the CDR3 is TGTGCCAGCAGCTCTCAGGGTTTTGACGCTCAGTTCTTC. Amino acids: CASSSQGFDAQFF.